The clone carrying this TCR beta chain was observed a handful of times. Its antigen is still unknown. Trimming pared 0 bases from V and 0 bases from J, leaving 12 bases between. The CDR3 is made up of 16 amino acids. In germline, CDR1 is LGHNA, CDR2 YSLEER. The source of the sample is a study of T-cell memory formation after mild COVID-19. Overall study context: The TCR clusters were mostly specific to one donor. Findings and caveats of the study: Some clones that responded turned up in pre-infection memory, which suggests that cross-reactive memory joined in. Day 15 to 85 contracting clones showed balanced CD4/CD8; later expanders leaned CD4+.

The 5'RACE method, run with constant-segment primers, produced TCR alpha and TCR beta cDNA libraries (carrying sample barcodes and UMIs). TCRdb called the 5' RACE reads again in MiXCR, with one record for every CDR3 protein. The table has hundreds of thousands of distinct CDR3 sequences, approximately 15% seen once. The V and J genes are TRBV4-3 and TRBJ2-7, with D hard to call. Sequencing was done on a sample of PBMCs or a T cell subset sorted from them (not recorded which). The sequence was collected from an adult woman who had mild COVID-19 (a few samples of this study predate the infection). Cell type and time point are not known. The CDR3 sequence is CASSQEAGPSSYEQYF. The CDR3 DNA reads as TGCGCCAGCAGCCAAGAAGCCGGGCCGTCCTCCTACGAGCAGTACTTC.